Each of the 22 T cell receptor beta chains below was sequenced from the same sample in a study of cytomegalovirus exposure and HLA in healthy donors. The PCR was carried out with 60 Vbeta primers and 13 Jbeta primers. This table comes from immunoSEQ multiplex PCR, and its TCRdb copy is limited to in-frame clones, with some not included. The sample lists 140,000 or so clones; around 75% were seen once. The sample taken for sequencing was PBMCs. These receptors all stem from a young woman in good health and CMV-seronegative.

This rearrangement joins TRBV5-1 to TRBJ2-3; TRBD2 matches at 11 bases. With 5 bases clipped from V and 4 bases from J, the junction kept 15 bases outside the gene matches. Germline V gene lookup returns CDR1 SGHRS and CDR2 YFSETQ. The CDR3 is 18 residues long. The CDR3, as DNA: TGCGCCAGCAGGTCGGGGCTAGCGGGAGGAAAAGGGCCAGATACGCAGTATTTT. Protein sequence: CASRSGLAGGKGPDTQYF.

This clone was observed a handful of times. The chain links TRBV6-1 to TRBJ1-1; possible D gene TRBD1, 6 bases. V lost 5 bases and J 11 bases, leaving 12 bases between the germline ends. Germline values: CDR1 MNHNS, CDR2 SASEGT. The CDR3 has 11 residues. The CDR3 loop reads CASSRDTGAFF. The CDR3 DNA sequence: TGTGCCAGCAGTCGGGACACAGGGGCTTTCTTT.

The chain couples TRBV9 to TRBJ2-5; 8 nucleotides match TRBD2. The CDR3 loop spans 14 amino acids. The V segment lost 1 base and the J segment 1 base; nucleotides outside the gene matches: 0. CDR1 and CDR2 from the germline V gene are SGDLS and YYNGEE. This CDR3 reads CASSVTSGQETQYF. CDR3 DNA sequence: TGTGCCAGCAGCGTAACTAGCGGCCAAGAGACCCAGTACTTC.

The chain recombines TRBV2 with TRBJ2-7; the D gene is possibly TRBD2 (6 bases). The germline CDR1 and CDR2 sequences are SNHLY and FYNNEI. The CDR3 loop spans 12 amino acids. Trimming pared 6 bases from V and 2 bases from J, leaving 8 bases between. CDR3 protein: CASRGGPYEQYF. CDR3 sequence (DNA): TGTGCCAGCAGGGGGGGTCCCTACGAGCAGTACTTC.

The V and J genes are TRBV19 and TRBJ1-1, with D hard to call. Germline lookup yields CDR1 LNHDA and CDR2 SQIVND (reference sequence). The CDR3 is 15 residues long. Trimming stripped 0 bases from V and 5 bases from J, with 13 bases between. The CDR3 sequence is CASSIDVGAGTEAFF. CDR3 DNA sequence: TGTGCCAGTAGTATAGACGTAGGTGCGGGTACTGAAGCTTTCTTT.

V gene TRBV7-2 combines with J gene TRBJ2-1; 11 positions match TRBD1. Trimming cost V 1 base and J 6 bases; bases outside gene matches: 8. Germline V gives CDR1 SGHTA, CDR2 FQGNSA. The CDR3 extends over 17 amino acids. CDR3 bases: TGTGCCAGCAGCTTAGAGGGGGCGGGACAGGGGGTCAATGAGCAGTTCTTC. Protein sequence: CASSLEGAGQGVNEQFF.

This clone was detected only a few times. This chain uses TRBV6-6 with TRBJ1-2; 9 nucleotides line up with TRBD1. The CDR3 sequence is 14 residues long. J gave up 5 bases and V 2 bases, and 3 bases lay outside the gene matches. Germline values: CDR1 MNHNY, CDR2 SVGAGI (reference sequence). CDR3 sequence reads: CASSYGTGSYGYTF. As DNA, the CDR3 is TGTGCCAGCAGTTACGGGACAGGGTCTTATGGCTACACCTTC.

The CDR3 DNA reads TGTGCCAGCAGCTCTACCGGGACTAGCGCCGCAGATACGCAGTATTTT. It yields the protein CASSSTGTSAADTQYF. The chain combines TRBV13 with TRBJ2-3, with TRBD2 matching over 10 bases. The germline gives CDR1 PRHDT, CDR2 FYEKMQ (reference sequence). CDR3 size: 16 residues. After removal of 4 bases from V and 4 bases from J, the junction contained 8 bases not matched to a gene.

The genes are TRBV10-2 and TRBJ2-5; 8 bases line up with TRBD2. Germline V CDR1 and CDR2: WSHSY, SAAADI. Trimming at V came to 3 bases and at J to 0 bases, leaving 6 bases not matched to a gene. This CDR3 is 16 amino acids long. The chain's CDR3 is CASSDLIAGNQETQYF. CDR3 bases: TGCGCCAGCAGTGATTTGATAGCGGGGAACCAAGAGACCCAGTACTTC.

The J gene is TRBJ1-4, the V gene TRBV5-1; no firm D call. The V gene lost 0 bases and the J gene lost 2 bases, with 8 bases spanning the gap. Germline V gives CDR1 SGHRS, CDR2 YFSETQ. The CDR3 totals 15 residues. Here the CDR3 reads CASSLGGRTNEKLFF. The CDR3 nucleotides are TGCGCCAGCAGCTTGGGTGGGCGCACTAATGAAAAACTGTTTTTT.

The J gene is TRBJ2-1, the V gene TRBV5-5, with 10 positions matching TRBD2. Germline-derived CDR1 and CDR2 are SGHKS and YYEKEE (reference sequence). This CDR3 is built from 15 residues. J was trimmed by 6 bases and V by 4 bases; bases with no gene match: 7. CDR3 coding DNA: TGTGCCAGCAGCCTCGGGACTAGCGAAGTCAATGAGCAGTTCTTC. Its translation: CASSLGTSEVNEQFF.

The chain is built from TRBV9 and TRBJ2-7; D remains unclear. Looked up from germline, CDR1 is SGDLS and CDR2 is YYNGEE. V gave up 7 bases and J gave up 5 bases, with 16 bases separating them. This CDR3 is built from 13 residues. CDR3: CASGRSPIDEQYF. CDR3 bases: TGTGCCAGCGGTAGAAGTCCAATTGACGAGCAGTACTTC.

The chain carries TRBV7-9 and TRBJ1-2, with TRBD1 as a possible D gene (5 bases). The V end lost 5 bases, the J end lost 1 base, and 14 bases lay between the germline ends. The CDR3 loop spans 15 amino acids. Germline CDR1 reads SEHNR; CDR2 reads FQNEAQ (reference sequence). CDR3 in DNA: TGTGCCAGCAGCCCCCTAGGGGCGGTTAACTATGGCTACACCTTC. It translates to CASSPLGAVNYGYTF.

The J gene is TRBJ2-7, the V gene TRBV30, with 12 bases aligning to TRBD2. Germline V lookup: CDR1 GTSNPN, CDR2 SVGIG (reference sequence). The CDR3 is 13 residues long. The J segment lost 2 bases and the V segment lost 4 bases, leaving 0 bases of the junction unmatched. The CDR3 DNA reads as TGTGCCTGGACTAGCGGGAGGGCCTACGAGCAGTACTTC. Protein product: CAWTSGRAYEQYF.

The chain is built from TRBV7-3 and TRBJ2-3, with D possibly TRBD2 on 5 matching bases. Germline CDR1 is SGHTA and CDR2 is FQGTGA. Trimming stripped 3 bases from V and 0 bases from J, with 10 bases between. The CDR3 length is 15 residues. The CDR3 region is CASSLSGKSTDTQYF. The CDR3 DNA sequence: TGTGCCAGCAGCTTGTCCGGGAAAAGCACAGATACGCAGTATTTT.

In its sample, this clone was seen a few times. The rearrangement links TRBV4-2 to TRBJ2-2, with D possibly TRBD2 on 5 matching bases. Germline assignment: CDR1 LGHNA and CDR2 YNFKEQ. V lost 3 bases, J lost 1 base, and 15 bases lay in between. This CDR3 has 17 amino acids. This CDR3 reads CASSHGGQDLNTGELFF. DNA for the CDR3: TGTGCCAGCAGCCATGGAGGTCAGGATTTGAACACCGGGGAGCTGTTTTTT.

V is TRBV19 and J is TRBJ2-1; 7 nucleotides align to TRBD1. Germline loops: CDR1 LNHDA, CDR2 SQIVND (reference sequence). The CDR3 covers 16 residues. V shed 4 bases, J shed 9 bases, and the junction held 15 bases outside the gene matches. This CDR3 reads CASSTLRQGYTSEQFF. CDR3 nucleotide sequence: TGTGCCAGTAGTACCCTACGACAGGGTTACACAAGTGAGCAGTTCTTC. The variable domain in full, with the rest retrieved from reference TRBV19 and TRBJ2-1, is DGGITQSPKYLFRKEGQNVTLSCEQNLNHDAMYWYRQDPGQGLRLIYYSQIVNDFQKGDIAEGYSVSREKKESFPLTVTSAQKNPTAFYLCASSTLRQGYTSEQFFGPGTRLTVL.

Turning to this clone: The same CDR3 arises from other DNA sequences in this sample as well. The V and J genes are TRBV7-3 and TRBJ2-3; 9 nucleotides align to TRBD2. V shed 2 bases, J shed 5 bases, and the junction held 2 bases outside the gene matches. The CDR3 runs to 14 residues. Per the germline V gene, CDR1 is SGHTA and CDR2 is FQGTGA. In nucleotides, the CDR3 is TGTGCCAGCAGCTTAGGCGGGAGGGTAGATACGCAGTATTTT. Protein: CASSLGGRVDTQYF. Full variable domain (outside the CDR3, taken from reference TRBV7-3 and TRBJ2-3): GAGVSQTPSNKVTEKGKYVELRCDPISGHTALYWYRQSLGQGPEFLIYFQGTGAADDSGLPNDRFFAVRPEGSVSTLKIQRTERGDSAVYLCASSLGGRVDTQYFGPGTRLTVL.

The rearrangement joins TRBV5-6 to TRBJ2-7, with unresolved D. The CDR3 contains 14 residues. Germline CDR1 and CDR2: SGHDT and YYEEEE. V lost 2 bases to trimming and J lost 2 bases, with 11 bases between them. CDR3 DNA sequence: TGTGCCAGCAGCTTTAATGGTGGAGCCTACGAGCAGTACTTC. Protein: CASSFNGGAYEQYF.

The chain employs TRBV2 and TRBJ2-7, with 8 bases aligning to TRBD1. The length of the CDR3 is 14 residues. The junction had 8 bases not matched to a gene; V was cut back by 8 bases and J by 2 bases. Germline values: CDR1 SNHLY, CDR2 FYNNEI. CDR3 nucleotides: TGTGCCAGCGTTCCGGGGACAGGAACCTACGAGCAGTACTTC. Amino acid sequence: CASVPGTGTYEQYF. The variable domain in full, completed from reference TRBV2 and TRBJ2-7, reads EPEVTQTPSHQVTQMGQEVILRCVPISNHLYFYWYRQILGQKVEFLVSFYNNEISEKSEIFDDQFSVERPDGSNFTLKIRSTKLEDSAMYFCASVPGTGTYEQYFGPGTRLTVT.

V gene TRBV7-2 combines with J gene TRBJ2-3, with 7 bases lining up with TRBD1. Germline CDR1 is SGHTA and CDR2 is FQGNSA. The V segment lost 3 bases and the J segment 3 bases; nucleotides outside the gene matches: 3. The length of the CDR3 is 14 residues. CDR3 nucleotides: TGTGCCAGCAGCTTCCTACAGGGGACAGATACGCAGTATTTT. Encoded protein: CASSFLQGTDTQYF.

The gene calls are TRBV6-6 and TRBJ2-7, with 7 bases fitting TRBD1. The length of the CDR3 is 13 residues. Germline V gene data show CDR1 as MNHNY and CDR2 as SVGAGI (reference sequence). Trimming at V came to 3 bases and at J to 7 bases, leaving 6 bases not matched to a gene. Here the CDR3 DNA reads TGTGCCAGCAGTTATCTGAGGGGGCGAGAGCAGTACTTC. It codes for CASSYLRGREQYF.